Ten or more counts support the clone carrying this T cell receptor beta chain. Its target is unknown. What was amplified from RNA transcripts were TCR beta CDR3 regions. TCR CDR3 regions were first amplified by RT-PCR with HTBI primers. TCRdb re-analysed the multiplex PCR reads in MiXCR, keeping a single row per CDR3 protein. The sample lists under 300,000 distinct CDR3 sequences, about 14% occurring once. This sample was taken from a study of T cells in Graves' hyperthyroidism and ophthalmopathy. General study results and limits: Most expanded thyroid clonotypes above 0.001 also appeared in blood.

PBMCs came from more than 9.5 ml fresh peripheral blood. Per the germline V gene, CDR1 is SGHRS and CDR2 is YFSETQ. V shed 4 bases and J shed 4 bases, with 18 bases lying between them. The CDR3 contains 16 residues. This chain links TRBV5-1 with TRBJ2-1; perhaps TRBD1 as D (6 bases). The clonotype originates from a woman in her thirties or forties with Graves' hyperthyroidism that later progressed to Graves' ophthalmopathy. The sequenced material came from blood. CDR3 coding DNA: TGCGCCAGCAGCCTGGTAGGGGGTATGGAGTACAATGAGCAGTTCTTC. Translation: CASSLVGGMEYNEQFF.